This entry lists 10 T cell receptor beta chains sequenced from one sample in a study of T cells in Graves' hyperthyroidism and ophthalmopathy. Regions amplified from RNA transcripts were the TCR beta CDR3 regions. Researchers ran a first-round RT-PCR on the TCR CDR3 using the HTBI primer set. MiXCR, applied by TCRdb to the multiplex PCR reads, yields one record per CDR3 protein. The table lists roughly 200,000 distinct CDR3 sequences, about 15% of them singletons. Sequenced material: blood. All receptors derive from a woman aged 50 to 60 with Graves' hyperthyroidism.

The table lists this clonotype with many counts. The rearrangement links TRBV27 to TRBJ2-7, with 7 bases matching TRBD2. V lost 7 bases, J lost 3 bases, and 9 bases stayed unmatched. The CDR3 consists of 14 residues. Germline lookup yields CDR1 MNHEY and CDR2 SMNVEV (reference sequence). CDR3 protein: CASKGRDYYYEQYF. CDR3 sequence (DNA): TGTGCCAGCAAGGGACGGGACTACTACTACGAGCAGTACTTC.

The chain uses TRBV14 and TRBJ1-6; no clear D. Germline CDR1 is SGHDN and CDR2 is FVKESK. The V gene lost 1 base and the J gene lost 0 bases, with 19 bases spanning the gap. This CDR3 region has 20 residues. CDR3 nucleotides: TGTGCCAGCAGCCAAGCTATACAGACTTTCCCGAGCTCCTATAATTCACCCCTCCACTTT. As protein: CASSQAIQTFPSSYNSPLHF.

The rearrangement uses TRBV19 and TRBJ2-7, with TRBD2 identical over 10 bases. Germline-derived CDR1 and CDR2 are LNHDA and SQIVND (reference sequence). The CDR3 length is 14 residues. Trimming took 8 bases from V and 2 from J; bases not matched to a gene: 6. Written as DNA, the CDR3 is TGTGCCAGTTCAGTAGCGGGAGGTACCTACGAGCAGTACTTC. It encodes CASSVAGGTYEQYF.

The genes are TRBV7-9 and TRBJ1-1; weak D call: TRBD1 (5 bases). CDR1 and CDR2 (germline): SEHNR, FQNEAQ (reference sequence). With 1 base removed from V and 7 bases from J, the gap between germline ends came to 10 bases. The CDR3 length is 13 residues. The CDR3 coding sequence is TGTGCCAGCAGCTTAGGGACATTAGGTGAAGCTTTCTTT. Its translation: CASSLGTLGEAFF.

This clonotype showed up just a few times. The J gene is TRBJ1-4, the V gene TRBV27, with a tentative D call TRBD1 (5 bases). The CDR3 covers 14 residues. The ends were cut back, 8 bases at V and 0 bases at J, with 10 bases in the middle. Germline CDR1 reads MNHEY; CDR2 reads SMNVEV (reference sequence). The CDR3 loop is CASSRGTTNEKLFF. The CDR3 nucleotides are TGTGCCAGCTCCCGGGGCACAACTAATGAAAAACTGTTTTTT.

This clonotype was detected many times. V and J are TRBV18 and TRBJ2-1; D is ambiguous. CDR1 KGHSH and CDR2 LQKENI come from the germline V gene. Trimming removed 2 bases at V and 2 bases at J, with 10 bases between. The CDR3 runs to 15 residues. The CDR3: CASSPTNRPYNEQFF. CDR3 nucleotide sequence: TGTGCCAGCTCACCAACAAACAGACCCTACAATGAGCAGTTCTTC.

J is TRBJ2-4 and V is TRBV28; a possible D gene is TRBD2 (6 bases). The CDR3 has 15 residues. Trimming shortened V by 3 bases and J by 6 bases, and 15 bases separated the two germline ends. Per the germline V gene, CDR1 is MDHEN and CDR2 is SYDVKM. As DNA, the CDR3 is TGTGCCAGCAGTTTGGGGACTGGTCTGGCAAACATTCAGTACTTC. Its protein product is CASSLGTGLANIQYF.

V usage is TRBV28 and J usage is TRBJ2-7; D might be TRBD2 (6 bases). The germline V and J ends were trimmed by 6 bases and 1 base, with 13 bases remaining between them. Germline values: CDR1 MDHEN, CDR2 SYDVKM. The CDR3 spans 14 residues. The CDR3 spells CASSLPRGSYEQYF. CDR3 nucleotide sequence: TGTGCCAGCAGCCTTCCCCGGGGGTCCTACGAGCAGTACTTC.

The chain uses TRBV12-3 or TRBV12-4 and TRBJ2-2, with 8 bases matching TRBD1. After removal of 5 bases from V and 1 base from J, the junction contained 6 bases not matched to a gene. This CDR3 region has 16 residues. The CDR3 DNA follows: TGTGCCAGCAGTCACGGGGACAGGAGGAACACCGGGGAGCTGTTTTTT. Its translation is CASSHGDRRNTGELFF.

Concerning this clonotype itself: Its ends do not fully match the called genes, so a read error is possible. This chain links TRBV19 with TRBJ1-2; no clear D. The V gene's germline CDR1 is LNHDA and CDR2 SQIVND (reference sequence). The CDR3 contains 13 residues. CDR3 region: CASSIGTPYGHTF. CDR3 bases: TGTGCCAGTAGTATAGGGACCCCTTATGGCCACACCTTC.